This TCR beta chain was profiled in a study of blood T cells in healthy people across ages. Every sample yielded at least 6.5 million isolated PBMCs. A second PCR, run for about 6 to 12 cycles, used a sample-barcoded 5' primer plus a J-beta primer mix. Via MiXCR, TCRdb re-called the 5' RACE reads, giving one row per CDR3 protein. The data show about 1,400,000 distinct CDR3 sequences, approximately 59% seen once. The source material was blood. The clonotype comes from a young man in good health.

In DNA form, the CDR3 reads TGTGCCAGCAGCCCATCTCGGGGCTTCGCAACTAATGAAAAACTGTTTTTT. Its protein product is CASSPSRGFATNEKLFF. This chain connects TRBV7-9 to TRBJ1-4, with D possibly matching TRBD1 (5 bases). The CDR3 has 17 residues. V shed 5 bases and J shed 0 bases, with 16 bases lying between them. Germline V gene data show CDR1 as SEHNR and CDR2 as FQNEAQ (reference sequence). Looking up the rest from reference TRBV7-9 and TRBJ1-4 gives the full variable domain: DTGVSQNPRHKITKRGQNVTFRCDPISEHNRLYWYRQTLGQGPEFLTYFQNEAQLEKSRLLSDRFSAERPKGSFSTLEIQRTEQGDSAMYLCASSPSRGFATNEKLFFGSGTQLSVL.